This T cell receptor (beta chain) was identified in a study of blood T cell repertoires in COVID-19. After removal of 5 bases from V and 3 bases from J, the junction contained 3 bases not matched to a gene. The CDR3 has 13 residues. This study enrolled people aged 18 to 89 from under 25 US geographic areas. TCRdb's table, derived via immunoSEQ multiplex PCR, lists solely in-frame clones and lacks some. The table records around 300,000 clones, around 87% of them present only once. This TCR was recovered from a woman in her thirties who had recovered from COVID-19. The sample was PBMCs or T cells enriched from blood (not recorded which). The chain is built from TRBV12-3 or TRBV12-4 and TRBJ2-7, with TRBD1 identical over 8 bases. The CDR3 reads CASSRDRIYEQYF. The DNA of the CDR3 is TGTGCCAGCAGTCGGGACAGGATCTACGAGCAGTACTTC.